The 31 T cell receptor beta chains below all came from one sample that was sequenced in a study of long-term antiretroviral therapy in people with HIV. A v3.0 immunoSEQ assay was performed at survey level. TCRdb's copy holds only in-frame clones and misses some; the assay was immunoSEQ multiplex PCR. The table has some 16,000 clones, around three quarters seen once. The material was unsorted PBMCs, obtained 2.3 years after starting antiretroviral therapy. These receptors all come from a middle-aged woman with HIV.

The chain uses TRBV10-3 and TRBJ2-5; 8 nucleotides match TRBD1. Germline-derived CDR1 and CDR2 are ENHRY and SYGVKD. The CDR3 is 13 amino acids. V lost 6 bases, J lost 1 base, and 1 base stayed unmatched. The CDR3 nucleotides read TGTGCCATCAGCGGGACAGGCCAAGAGACCCAGTACTTC. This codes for CAISGTGQETQYF.

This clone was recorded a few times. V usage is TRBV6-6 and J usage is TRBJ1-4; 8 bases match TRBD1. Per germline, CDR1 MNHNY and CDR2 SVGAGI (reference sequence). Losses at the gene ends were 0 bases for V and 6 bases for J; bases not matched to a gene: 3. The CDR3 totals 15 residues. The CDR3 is CASSYSDRADEKLFF. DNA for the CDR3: TGTGCCAGCAGTTACTCGGACAGGGCGGATGAAAAACTGTTTTTT.

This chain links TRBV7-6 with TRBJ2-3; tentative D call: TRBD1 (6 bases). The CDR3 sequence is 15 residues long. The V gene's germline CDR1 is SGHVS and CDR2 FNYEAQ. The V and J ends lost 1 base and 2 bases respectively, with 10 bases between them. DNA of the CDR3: TGTGCCAGCAGCTTAGAAGGGGGTGTCACAGATACGCAGTATTTT. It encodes CASSLEGGVTDTQYF.

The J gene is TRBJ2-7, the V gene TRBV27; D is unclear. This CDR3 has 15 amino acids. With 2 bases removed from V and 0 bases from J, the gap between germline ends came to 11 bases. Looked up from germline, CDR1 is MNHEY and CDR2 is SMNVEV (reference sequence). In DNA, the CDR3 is TGTGCCAGCAGTTTAAGACACTCCAGCTCCTACGAGCAGTACTTC. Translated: CASSLRHSSSYEQYF.

This chain's CDR3 is CSAVGAFF. The CDR3 bases are TGCAGTGCCGTAGGGGCGTTCTTT. The V gene is TRBV20-1, the J gene TRBJ1-1; possibly TRBD1 for D (5 bases). The CDR3 has 8 residues. Germline CDR1 and CDR2: DFQATT and SNEGSKA (reference sequence). V lost 6 bases and J lost 14, with 10 bases in between.

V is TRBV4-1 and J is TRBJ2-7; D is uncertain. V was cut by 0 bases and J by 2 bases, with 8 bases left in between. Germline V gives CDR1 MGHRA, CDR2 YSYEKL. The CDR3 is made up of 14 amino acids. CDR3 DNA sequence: TGCGCCAGCAGCCAAGATCTCGGGCCCTACGAGCAGTACTTC. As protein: CASSQDLGPYEQYF.

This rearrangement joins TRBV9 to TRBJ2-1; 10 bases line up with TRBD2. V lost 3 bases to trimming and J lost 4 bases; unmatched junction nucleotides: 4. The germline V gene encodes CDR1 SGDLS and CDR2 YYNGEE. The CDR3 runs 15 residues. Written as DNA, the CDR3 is TGTGCCAGCAGCGAAAGCGGGGGGGTATACAATGAGCAGTTCTTC. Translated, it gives CASSESGGVYNEQFF.

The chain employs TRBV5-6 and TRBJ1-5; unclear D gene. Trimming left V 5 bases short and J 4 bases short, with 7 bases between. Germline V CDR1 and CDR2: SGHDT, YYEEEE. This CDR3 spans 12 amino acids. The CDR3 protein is CASRTKNQPQHF. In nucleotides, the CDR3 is TGTGCCAGCAGGACCAAAAATCAGCCCCAGCATTTT.

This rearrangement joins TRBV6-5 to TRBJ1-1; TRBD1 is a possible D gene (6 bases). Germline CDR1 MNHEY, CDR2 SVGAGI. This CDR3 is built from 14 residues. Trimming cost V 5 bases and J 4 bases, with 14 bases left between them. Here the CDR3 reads CASSIRGEATEAFF. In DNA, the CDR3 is TGTGCCAGCAGTATCAGGGGCGAGGCCACTGAAGCTTTCTTT.

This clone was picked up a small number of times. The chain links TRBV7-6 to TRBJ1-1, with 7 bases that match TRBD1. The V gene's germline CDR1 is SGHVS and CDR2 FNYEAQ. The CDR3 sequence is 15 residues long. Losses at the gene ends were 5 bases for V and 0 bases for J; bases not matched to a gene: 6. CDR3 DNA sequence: TGTGCCAGCAGCGCCCGGACAGGATTGAACACTGAAGCTTTCTTT. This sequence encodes CASSARTGLNTEAFF.

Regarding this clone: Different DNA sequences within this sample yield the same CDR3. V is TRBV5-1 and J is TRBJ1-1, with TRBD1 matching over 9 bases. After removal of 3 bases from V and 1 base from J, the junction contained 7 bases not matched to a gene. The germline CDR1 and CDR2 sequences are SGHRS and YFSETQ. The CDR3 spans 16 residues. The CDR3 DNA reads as TGCGCCAGCAGCTCCCTAAGACAGGGGGGGAACACTGAAGCTTTCTTT. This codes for CASSSLRQGGNTEAFF.

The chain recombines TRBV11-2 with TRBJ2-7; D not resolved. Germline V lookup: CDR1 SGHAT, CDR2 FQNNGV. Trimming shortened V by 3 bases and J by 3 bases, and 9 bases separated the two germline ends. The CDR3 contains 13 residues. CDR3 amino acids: CASSFSSYYEQYF. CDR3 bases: TGTGCCAGCAGCTTCAGCTCTTACTACGAGCAGTACTTC.

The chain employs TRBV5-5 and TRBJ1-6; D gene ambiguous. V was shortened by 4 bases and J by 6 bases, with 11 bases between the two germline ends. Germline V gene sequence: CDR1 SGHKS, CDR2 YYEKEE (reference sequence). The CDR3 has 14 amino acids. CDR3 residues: CASSPLVPNSPLHF. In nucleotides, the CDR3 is TGTGCCAGCAGCCCACTAGTCCCTAATTCACCCCTCCACTTT.

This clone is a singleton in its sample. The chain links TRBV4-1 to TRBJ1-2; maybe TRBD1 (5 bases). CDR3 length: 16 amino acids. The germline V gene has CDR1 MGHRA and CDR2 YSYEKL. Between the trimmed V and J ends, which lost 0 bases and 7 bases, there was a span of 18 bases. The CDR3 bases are TGCGCCAGCAGCCAAGATCGTGGGGGAAAGTTAGCTGGCTACACCTTC. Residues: CASSQDRGGKLAGYTF.

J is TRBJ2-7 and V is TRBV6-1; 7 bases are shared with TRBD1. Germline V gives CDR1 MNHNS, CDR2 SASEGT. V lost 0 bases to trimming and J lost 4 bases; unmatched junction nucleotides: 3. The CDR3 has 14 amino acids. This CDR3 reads CASSEARGFYEQYF. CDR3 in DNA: TGTGCCAGCAGTGAAGCCAGGGGGTTTTACGAGCAGTACTTC.

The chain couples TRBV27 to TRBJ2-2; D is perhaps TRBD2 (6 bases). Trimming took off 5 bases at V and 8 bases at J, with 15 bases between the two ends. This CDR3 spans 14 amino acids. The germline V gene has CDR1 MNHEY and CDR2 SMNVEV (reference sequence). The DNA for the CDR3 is TGTGCCAGCAGTCTCGGGACTGCCCAGGGGGAGCTGTTTTTT. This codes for CASSLGTAQGELFF.

CDR3 DNA sequence: TGTGCCAGCAGCATAAAGAGCGGAACACGCTATGGCTACACCTTC. Amino acid sequence: CASSIKSGTRYGYTF. The V and J genes are TRBV7-9 and TRBJ1-2, with unresolved D. The CDR3 runs 15 residues. CDR1 is SEHNR and CDR2 is FQNEAQ in the germline V gene (reference sequence). V gave up 5 bases and J gave up 4 bases, with 17 bases separating them.

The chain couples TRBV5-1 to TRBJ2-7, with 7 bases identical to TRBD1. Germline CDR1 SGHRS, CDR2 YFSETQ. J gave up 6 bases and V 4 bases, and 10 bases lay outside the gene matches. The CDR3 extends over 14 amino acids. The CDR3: CASSTGDRVSEQYF. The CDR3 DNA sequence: TGCGCCAGCAGCACTGGGGACAGAGTCTCCGAGCAGTACTTC.

Here the CDR3 DNA reads TGTGCCAGCAGTTTACAGGGACTTATCACAGATACGCAGTATTTT. Residues: CASSLQGLITDTQYF. This chain connects TRBV27 to TRBJ2-3, with D perhaps TRBD2 (6 bases). The germline V and J ends were trimmed by 2 bases and 2 bases, with 11 bases remaining between them. The CDR3 sequence is 15 residues long. From germline, CDR1 is MNHEY and CDR2 SMNVEV (reference sequence).

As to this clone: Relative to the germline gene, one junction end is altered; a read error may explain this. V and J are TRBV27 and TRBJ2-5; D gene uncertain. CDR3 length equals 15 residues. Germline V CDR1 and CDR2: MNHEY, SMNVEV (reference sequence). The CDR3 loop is CASSLSINSQETQYF. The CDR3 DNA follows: TGTGCCAGCAGCTTATCGATTAACAGCCAAGAGACCCAGTACTTC.

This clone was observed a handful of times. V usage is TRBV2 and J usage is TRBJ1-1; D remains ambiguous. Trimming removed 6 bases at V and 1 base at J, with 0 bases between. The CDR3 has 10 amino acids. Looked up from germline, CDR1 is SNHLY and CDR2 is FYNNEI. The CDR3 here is CASRNTEAFF. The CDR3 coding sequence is TGTGCCAGCAGGAACACTGAAGCTTTCTTT.

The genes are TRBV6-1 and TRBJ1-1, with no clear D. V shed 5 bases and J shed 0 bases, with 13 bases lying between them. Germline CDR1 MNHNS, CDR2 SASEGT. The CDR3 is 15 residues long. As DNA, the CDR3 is TGTGCCAGCAGTTCCCGAGGAGCGGTGAACACTGAAGCTTTCTTT. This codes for CASSSRGAVNTEAFF.

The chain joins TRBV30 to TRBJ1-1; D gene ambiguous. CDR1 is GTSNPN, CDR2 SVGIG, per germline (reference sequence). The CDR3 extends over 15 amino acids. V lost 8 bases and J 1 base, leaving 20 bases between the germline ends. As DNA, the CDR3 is TGTGCCGGAGGGAGTGGTGGTTACGGGAACACTGAAGCTTTCTTT. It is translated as CAGGSGGYGNTEAFF.

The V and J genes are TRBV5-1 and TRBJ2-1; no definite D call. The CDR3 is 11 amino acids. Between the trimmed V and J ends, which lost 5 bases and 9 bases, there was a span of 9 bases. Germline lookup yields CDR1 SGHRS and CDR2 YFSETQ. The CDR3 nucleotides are TGCGCCAGCAGTTCCGGCGGTGAGCAGTTCTTC. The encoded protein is CASSSGGEQFF.

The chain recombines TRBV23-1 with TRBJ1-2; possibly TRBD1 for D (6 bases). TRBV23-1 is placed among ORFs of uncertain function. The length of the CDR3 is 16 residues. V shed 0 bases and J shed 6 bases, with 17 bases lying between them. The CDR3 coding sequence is TGCGCCAGCAGTCAATCCGGGACATCACTCTCGGATGGCTACACCTTC. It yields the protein CASSQSGTSLSDGYTF.

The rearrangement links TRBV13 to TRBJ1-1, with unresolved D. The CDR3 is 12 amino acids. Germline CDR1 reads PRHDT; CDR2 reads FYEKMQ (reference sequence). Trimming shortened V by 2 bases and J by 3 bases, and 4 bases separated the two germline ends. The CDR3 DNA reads TGTGCCAGCAGCTTAACATACACTGAAGCTTTCTTT. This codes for CASSLTYTEAFF. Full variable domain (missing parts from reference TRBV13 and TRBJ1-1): AAGVIQSPRHLIKEKRETATLKCYPIPRHDTVYWYQQGPGQDPQFLISFYEKMQSDKGSIPDRFSAQQFSDYHSELNMSSLELGDSALYFCASSLTYTEAFFGQGTRLTVV.

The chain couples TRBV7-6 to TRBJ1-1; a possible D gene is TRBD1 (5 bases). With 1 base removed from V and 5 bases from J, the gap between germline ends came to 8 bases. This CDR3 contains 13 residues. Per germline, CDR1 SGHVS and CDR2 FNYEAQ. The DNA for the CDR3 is TGTGCCAGCAGCTTAGGGACAAGAACTGAAGCTTTCTTT. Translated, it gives CASSLGTRTEAFF.

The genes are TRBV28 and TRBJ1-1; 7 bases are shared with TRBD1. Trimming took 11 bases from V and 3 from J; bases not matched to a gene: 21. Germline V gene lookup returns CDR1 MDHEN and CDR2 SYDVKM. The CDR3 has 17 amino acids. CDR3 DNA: TGTGCCTCGCCCGCAAACGTTCGTGGACAGGCGGACACTGAAGCTTTCTTT. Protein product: CASPANVRGQADTEAFF.

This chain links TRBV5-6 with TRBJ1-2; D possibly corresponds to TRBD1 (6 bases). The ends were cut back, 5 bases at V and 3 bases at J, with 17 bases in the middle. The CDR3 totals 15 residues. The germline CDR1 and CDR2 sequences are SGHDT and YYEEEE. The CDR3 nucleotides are TGTGCCAGCAGTTCTGAAGGGGGGGGCTACTATGGCTACACCTTC. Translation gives CASSSEGGGYYGYTF.

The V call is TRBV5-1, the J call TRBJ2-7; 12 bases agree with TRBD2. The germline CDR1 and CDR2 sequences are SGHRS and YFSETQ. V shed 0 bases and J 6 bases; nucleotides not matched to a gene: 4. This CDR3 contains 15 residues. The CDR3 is CASSLGRTSGAEQYF. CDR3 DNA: TGCGCCAGCAGCTTGGGGAGGACTAGCGGGGCCGAGCAGTACTTC.

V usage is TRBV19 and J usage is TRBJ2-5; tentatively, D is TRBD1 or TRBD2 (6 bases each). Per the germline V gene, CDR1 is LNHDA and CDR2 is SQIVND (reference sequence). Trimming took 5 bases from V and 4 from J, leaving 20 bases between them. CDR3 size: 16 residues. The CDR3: CASSGAKTGRLETQYF. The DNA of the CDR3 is TGTGCCAGTAGTGGGGCTAAAACAGGGAGGCTAGAGACCCAGTACTTC.